These 5 T cell receptor beta chains share one sample of origin, sequenced in a study of PD-L1 blockade in urothelial cancer. The repertoire was sequenced with immunoSEQ multiplex PCR; TCRdb's copy has only in-frame clones and lacks some. The data contain 75,000 to 90,000 clones, roughly 82% of them singletons. This specimen consisted of PBMCs, obtained around atezolizumab (anti-PD-L1) treatment. The receptors were gathered from a man between 65 and 79 years old with urothelial cancer.

This chain joins TRBV20-1 and TRBJ2-1; D not resolved. Germline assignment: CDR1 DFQATT and CDR2 SNEGSKA (reference sequence). The CDR3 extends over 11 amino acids. V shed 3 bases and J shed 6 bases, with 6 bases lying between them. The CDR3 here is CSARWLNEQFF. CDR3 coding DNA: TGCAGTGCTAGGTGGCTCAATGAGCAGTTCTTC.

In its sample, this clone was seen a few times. This chain joins TRBV5-1 and TRBJ2-1, with 10 positions matching TRBD1. The V gene's germline CDR1 is SGHRS and CDR2 YFSETQ. The CDR3 is 16 amino acids. V trimming: 3 bases; J trimming: 7 bases; junction bases outside the gene matches: 10. The CDR3 reads CASSSGQGGLVNEQFF. The CDR3 region has the DNA TGCGCCAGCAGCTCAGGACAGGGGGGACTTGTGAATGAGCAGTTCTTC.

J is TRBJ2-5 and V is TRBV11-2, with 12 nucleotides matching TRBD1. The J segment lost 6 bases and the V segment lost 4 bases, leaving 9 bases of the junction unmatched. Germline loops: CDR1 SGHAT, CDR2 FQNNGV. This CDR3 comprises 16 residues. Here the CDR3 DNA reads TGTGCCAGCAGCTCACCGGGACAGGGGGCGACAAAGACCCAGTACTTC. This codes for CASSSPGQGATKTQYF.

J is TRBJ2-2 and V is TRBV5-4, with 12 bases matching TRBD2. V dropped 2 bases and J dropped 6; count of bases not matched to a gene: 8. The CDR3 loop spans 17 amino acids. Germline V CDR1 and CDR2: SGHNT, YYREEE (reference sequence). This CDR3 is CASSLGRLAGAAGELFF. In DNA form, the CDR3 reads TGTGCCAGCAGCTTAGGCCGACTAGCGGGGGCGGCCGGGGAGCTGTTTTTT. The variable domain in full, with the rest retrieved from reference TRBV5-4 and TRBJ2-2, is ETGVTQSPTHLIKTRGQQVTLRCSSQSGHNTVSWYQQALGQGPQFIFQYYREEENGRGNFPPRFSGLQFPNYSSELNVNALELDDSALYLCASSLGRLAGAAGELFFGEGSRLTVL.

The genes are TRBV9 and TRBJ1-4, with D possibly TRBD1 on 6 matching bases. Trimming stripped 2 bases from V and 0 bases from J, with 11 bases between. This CDR3 is built from 16 residues. Per germline, CDR1 SGDLS and CDR2 YYNGEE. Written as DNA, the CDR3 is TGTGCCAGCAGCGTCGGGACACTAGCAACTAATGAAAAACTGTTTTTT. Protein sequence: CASSVGTLATNEKLFF.